The present T cell receptor (beta chain) was sequenced within a study of cytomegalovirus exposure and HLA in healthy donors. The study, taken as a whole, reports: Immune exposure information comprised only CMV serostatus.

With respect to this clone: What it binds is unknown.

Vbeta (60) and Jbeta (13) primers were used in the PCR. The protocol was immunoSEQ multiplex PCR, while the TCRdb copy is restricted to in-frame clones and leaves out a portion. With around 140,000 clones in the sample, the ten largest clones hold 0.8% to 1%. The sample taken for sequencing was PBMCs. The sequence was obtained from a male donor in good health and CMV-seronegative.

Here the CDR3 DNA reads TGTGCCAGCAGCTTAACCGGGACAGAGGTCAACTATGGCTACACCTTC. This encodes CASSLTGTEVNYGYTF. The chain joins TRBV13 to TRBJ1-2; 7 bases are a match to TRBD1. The CDR3 covers 16 residues. CDR1 is PRHDT and CDR2 is FYEKMQ in the germline V gene (reference sequence). V was clipped by 2 bases and J by 2 bases; unmatched bases: 8.